This paragraph covers one T cell receptor (beta chain) sequence. Antigen specificity is unknown. This CDR3 has 15 amino acids. From germline, CDR1 is SEHNR and CDR2 FQNEAQ (reference sequence). V trimming: 8 bases; J trimming: 7 bases; junction bases outside the gene matches: 10. These data belong to a study of cytomegalovirus exposure and HLA in healthy donors. Amplification used 60 Vbeta primers and 13 Jbeta primers. In the study's own analysis: In a later analysis, 80 million or so unique TCR beta chains included roughly 11 million shared by two or more donors. Sequencing used immunoSEQ multiplex PCR; TCRdb keeps in-frame clones, though not all of them. V, J and clone size reflect that table, while D and trimming were determined from the DNA. The sample shows over 65,000 clones, approximately 72% of them seen only once. Although they were nominally healthy when sampled, donors likely had unrecorded immune exposures.

Findings of the study overall: In a later analysis, several top co-occurrence clusters appeared linked to parvovirus B19, influenza, CMV and Epstein-Barr virus. Previous analysis showed most TCR beta V segments were productive about 87% or about 30% of the time.

The gene calls are TRBV7-9 and TRBJ2-1; 11 bases are shared with TRBD1. This TCR derives from a woman aged 25 to 39 in good health and CMV-seropositive. The sample comprised PBMCs. The CDR3 DNA reads as TGTGCCAGCTTTCTGGGGACAGGGGGAAAGAATGAGCAGTTCTTC. This translates into CASFLGTGGKNEQFF.